Listed here are 19 T cell receptor beta chains from one sample, sequenced in a study of blood T cell repertoires in COVID-19. Assay used: immunoSEQ multiplex PCR; TCRdb lists only in-frame clones, some missing. Among more than 200,000 clones listed, roughly 80% were seen once. The material sequenced was peripheral blood. The receptor source for this set is an elderly woman with acute or convalescent COVID-19.

The chain has TRBV24-1 and TRBJ2-5; D is possibly TRBD2 (5 bases). V was clipped by 4 bases and J by 1 base, with 12 bases between them. CDR3 length equals 15 residues. Germline V gene sequence: CDR1 KGHDR, CDR2 SFDVKD. CDR3 nucleotide sequence: TGTGCCACCAGTGACCAGCGGAACATCCAAGAGACCCAGTACTTC. Amino acid sequence: CATSDQRNIQETQYF.

This chain links TRBV27 with TRBJ1-4; 9 nucleotides align to TRBD1. Germline V gene data show CDR1 as MNHEY and CDR2 as SMNVEV (reference sequence). The J segment lost 8 bases and the V segment lost 3 bases, leaving 7 bases of the junction unmatched. The CDR3 sequence is 15 residues long. CDR3 coding DNA: TGTGCCAGCAGTTTGGACAGGGGCCGAGGAGAAAAACTGTTTTTT. Translating it yields CASSLDRGRGEKLFF.

The chain employs TRBV18 and TRBJ2-7, with 7 bases fitting TRBD1. The CDR3 sequence is 15 residues long. The germline CDR1 and CDR2 sequences are KGHSH and LQKENI. Unmatched junction bases numbered 4, after V lost 2 bases and J lost 0 bases. The CDR3 is CASSPSNRGSYEQYF. As DNA, the CDR3 is TGTGCCAGCTCACCATCGAACAGGGGCTCCTACGAGCAGTACTTC.

The rearrangement joins TRBV6-5 to TRBJ1-1, with D unclear. Trimming cost V 10 bases and J 2 bases, with 14 bases left between them. Germline CDR1 and CDR2: MNHEY and SVGAGI. The CDR3 is 13 residues long. The CDR3 nucleotides read TGTGCCACCTGGAGAGGGAGAAACACTGAAGCTTTCTTT. Translated: CATWRGRNTEAFF.

The V gene is TRBV7-2, the J gene TRBJ1-5; 9 positions match TRBD1. V trimming: 4 bases; J trimming: 1 base; junction bases outside the gene matches: 5. Germline V gene sequence: CDR1 SGHTA, CDR2 FQGNSA. This CDR3 comprises 16 residues. Here the CDR3 DNA reads TGTGCCAGCAGCTCAATGACAGGGGGAAGCAATCAGCCCCAGCATTTT. This encodes CASSSMTGGSNQPQHF.

This chain uses TRBV5-5 with TRBJ2-2; tentative D call: TRBD1 (5 bases). Germline CDR1 SGHKS, CDR2 YYEKEE (reference sequence). The CDR3 loop spans 16 amino acids. The ends were cut back, 6 bases at V and 0 bases at J, with 15 bases in the middle. The CDR3, as DNA: TGTGCCAGCACCCCCCAGGGTGCTGCGAACACCGGGGAGCTGTTTTTT. Protein product: CASTPQGAANTGELFF.

The chain is built from TRBV19 and TRBJ1-1, with D unclear. From germline, CDR1 is LNHDA and CDR2 SQIVND (reference sequence). V was trimmed by 7 bases and J by 5 bases, leaving 17 bases between them. The CDR3 is 14 residues long. Written as DNA, the CDR3 is TGTGCCAGTATCCACAGTCCAGTTAGGACTGAAGCTTTCTTT. Translating it yields CASIHSPVRTEAFF.

The rearrangement uses TRBV24-1 and TRBJ1-1; D is perhaps TRBD1 (6 bases). V lost 5 bases to trimming and J lost 5 bases, with 14 bases between them. Germline V gene lookup returns CDR1 KGHDR and CDR2 SFDVKD. The CDR3 sequence is 14 residues long. The CDR3 DNA reads TGTGCCACCAGTGCGGGGAGGGGGGGAACTGAAGCTTTCTTT. Translating it yields CATSAGRGGTEAFF.

This chain links TRBV2 with TRBJ2-7; TRBD1 matches 10 bases. The CDR3 consists of 16 residues. Germline trimming cut 9 bases from V and 4 bases from J; bases unmatched to any gene: 15. CDR1 is SNHLY, CDR2 FYNNEI, per germline. The CDR3 nucleotides read TGTGCCAGACAACTAAATACCGGGACAGGGGTTTACGAGCAGTACTTC. Translation gives CARQLNTGTGVYEQYF.

The chain employs TRBV6-5 and TRBJ1-5; tentatively, D is TRBD1 (6 bases). CDR3 length equals 15 residues. V gave up 4 bases and J gave up 6 bases, with 16 bases separating them. The germline CDR1 and CDR2 sequences are MNHEY and SVGAGI. CDR3 DNA sequence: TGTGCCAGCAGTTCCCGCGGGGGCGCAGGTCAGCCCCAGCATTTT. Its translation is CASSSRGGAGQPQHF.

The chain joins TRBV19 to TRBJ1-2, with D unresolved. The length of the CDR3 is 14 residues. In germline, CDR1 is LNHDA, CDR2 SQIVND (reference sequence). The ends were cut back, 7 bases at V and 1 base at J, with 13 bases in the middle. The CDR3 DNA sequence: TGTGCCAGTAATCAGGACGGACTTAACTATGGCTACACCTTC. It specifies CASNQDGLNYGYTF.

Notes on this clone: Other nucleotide sequences in the sample specify the same CDR3. The CDR3 region has the DNA TGCAGTGCTACCGGGAGCTACGAGCAGTACTTC. Translating gives CSATGSYEQYF. This chain uses TRBV20-1 with TRBJ2-7; a possible D gene is TRBD2 (6 bases). Germline CDR1 is DFQATT and CDR2 is SNEGSKA (reference sequence). This CDR3 has 11 residues. V lost 4 bases and J 3 bases, leaving 7 bases between the germline ends.

V usage is TRBV24-1 and J usage is TRBJ1-5; TRBD1 is a possible D gene (6 bases). The V and J ends lost 4 bases and 2 bases respectively, with 11 bases between them. The CDR3 length is 15 residues. Germline CDR1 and CDR2: KGHDR and SFDVKD. This CDR3 is CATSDPRQGNQPQHF. The CDR3 DNA follows: TGTGCCACCAGTGACCCCAGACAGGGCAATCAGCCCCAGCATTTT.

The V and J genes are TRBV4-3 and TRBJ1-6; D might be TRBD1 (6 bases). V dropped 3 bases and J dropped 2 bases, with 14 bases sitting between them. From germline, CDR1 is LGHNA and CDR2 YSLEER. This CDR3 comprises 17 residues. CDR3 in DNA: TGCGCCAGCAGCCACACAACAGGGTGGCCCTATAATTCACCCCTCCACTTT. Protein: CASSHTTGWPYNSPLHF.

This clone was picked up one time. The chain links TRBV7-2 to TRBJ2-7, with TRBD1 matching 9 bases. The CDR3 loop spans 17 amino acids. J lost 3 bases, V lost 5 bases, and 14 bases had no gene match. Germline V gene lookup returns CDR1 SGHTA and CDR2 FQGNSA. The CDR3 DNA reads as TGTGCCAGCAGCCCAGGGACAGGGTATGGGGTTAGCTACGAGCAGTACTTC. This sequence encodes CASSPGTGYGVSYEQYF.

The chain joins TRBV4-1 to TRBJ2-3; D is uncertain. Trimming pared 1 base from V and 2 bases from J, leaving 10 bases between. This CDR3 has 15 amino acids. In germline, CDR1 is MGHRA, CDR2 YSYEKL. The CDR3 reads CASSQAPLPTDTQYF. The CDR3 DNA is TGCGCCAGCAGCCAAGCTCCCCTTCCCACAGATACGCAGTATTTT.

V and J are TRBV10-3 and TRBJ2-5; D gene ambiguous. The V gene lost 0 bases and the J gene lost 1 base, with 9 bases spanning the gap. This CDR3 region has 15 residues. The germline V gene encodes CDR1 ENHRY and CDR2 SYGVKD. In nucleotides, the CDR3 is TGTGCCATCAGTGAGTCATCGCGGTCCCAAGAGACCCAGTACTTC. Encoded protein: CAISESSRSQETQYF.

The chain recombines TRBV7-8 with TRBJ1-5; D possibly corresponds to TRBD1 (5 bases). The germline V and J ends were trimmed by 5 bases and 4 bases, with 9 bases remaining between them. The germline V gene has CDR1 SGHVS and CDR2 FQNEAQ. The CDR3 loop spans 13 amino acids. The CDR3 loop reads CASSLQGNQPQHF. The CDR3 coding sequence is TGTGCCAGCAGCCTGCAGGGAAATCAGCCCCAGCATTTT.

This clone appeared a single time. The chain joins TRBV7-2 to TRBJ1-1, with D possibly matching TRBD1 (6 bases). CDR3 length equals 15 residues. V lost 2 bases, J lost 2 bases, and 12 bases lay in between. The V gene's germline CDR1 is SGHTA and CDR2 FQGNSA. In DNA, the CDR3 is TGTGCCAGCAGCTTAAACCCGGGACATAACACTGAAGCTTTCTTT. Residues: CASSLNPGHNTEAFF.